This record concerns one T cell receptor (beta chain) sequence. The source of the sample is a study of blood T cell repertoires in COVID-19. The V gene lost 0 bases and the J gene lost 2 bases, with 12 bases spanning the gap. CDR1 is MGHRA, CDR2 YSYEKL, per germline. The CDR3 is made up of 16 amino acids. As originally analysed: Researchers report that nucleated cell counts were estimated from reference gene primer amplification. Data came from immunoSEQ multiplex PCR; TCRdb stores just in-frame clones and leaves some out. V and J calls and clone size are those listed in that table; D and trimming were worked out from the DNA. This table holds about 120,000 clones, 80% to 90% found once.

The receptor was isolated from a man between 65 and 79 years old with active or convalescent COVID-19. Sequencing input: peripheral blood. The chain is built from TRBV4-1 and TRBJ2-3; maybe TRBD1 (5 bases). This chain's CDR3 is CASSQDRQGNTDTQYF. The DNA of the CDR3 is TGCGCCAGCAGCCAAGATCGGCAGGGAAACACAGATACGCAGTATTTT.